This TCR beta chain was captured by sequencing in a study of blood T cell repertoires in COVID-19 (dated by TCRdb to the early 2020s). Concerning the study at large: Samples covering the acute and convalescent phases of COVID-19 were provided by collaborators in the United States, Italy and Spain. The material from the prospective study consisted of cDNA or gDNA derived from T cells, B-cell-depleted T cells, or PBMCs. Where available, HLA class I and class II types were taken from metadata supplied by the sample provider and were not determined by assay-based typing. The samples were drawn from two sources: the first 160 participants of the ongoing ImmuneRACE study, and fewer than 1,500 subjects contributed by 6 global collaborators. The dataset comprised deeply sampled blood TCRbeta repertoires from subjects exposed to, actively infected with, or recovered from COVID-19. The repertoires were released in a freely available public database intended as a resource for research on the immune response to SARS-CoV-2. Nearly every sample came with metadata listing a de-identified subject ID, COVID-19 status, age in years and sex.

The immunoSEQ Assay, a bias-controlled multiplex PCR, was used to amplify TCRbeta CDR3 regions from genomic DNA. In the source study's methods: Nucleated cell counts per sample were estimated from amplification of reference gene primers within the assay. Sequence reads were collapsed and filtered to measure the absolute abundance of every unique TCRbeta CDR3 rearrangement. Productive Simpson clonality was computed per sample as the square root of Simpson's diversity index over productive rearrangements. TCRdb took this table from immuneACCESS and kept in-frame rearrangements with V and J called. Such tables lack part of the clones; where checked against another copy, unresolved V genes explain under half of the gap, and the rest is unexplained. V and J calls and clone size are as listed in that table; D and trimming were resolved from the DNA. The sample table contains around 300,000 clones; only one count was recorded for around 86% of them. Of the sample, about 2.2% falls within the top ten clones.

What the work shows at the level of the full study, not this receptor alone: How much clinical and demographic metadata was included differed by source and by participant, and the metadata was provided uncurated.

The CDR3, from cysteine to phenylalanine, totals 15 residues. Here the CDR3 DNA is all that survives: 45 bases in frame from base 1. The table lists this clone with a few counts. Its antigen remains unidentified. No clone much larger than this one lies a single base away; base qualities are absent. Another Seattle source contributed samples from volunteer blood donors who had recovered from COVID-19. The collaborating institutions used their own protocols to collect whole blood in K2EDTA tubes. For TCRbeta analysis, collaborators shipped samples as frozen whole blood, isolated PBMCs, or DNA extracted from either of those sample types.

This receptor chain uses TRBV21-1 and TRBJ1-1; the D call in the table, TRBD1, was not verified against the DNA. TRBV21-1 is a documented pseudogene. The sequence came from a woman aged 25 to 45 who had recovered from COVID-19. The sample was peripheral blood. The CDR3 region reads CASSKLNRRSVEAFF. The sequenced DNA: TGTGCCAGCAGCAAATTAAACAGGAGATCGGTTGAAGCTTTCTTT.